Presented here are 13 T cell receptor beta chains from one specimen sequenced in a study of cytomegalovirus exposure and HLA in healthy donors. Amplification used 60 Vbeta primers and 13 Jbeta primers. Here immunoSEQ multiplex PCR was the method, and the copy in TCRdb shows in-frame clones only, minus some. This table holds under 200,000 clones, approximately 88% found once. The sample consisted of PBMCs. Every receptor here comes from a boy aged 2 to 10 in good health and CMV-seronegative.

CDR3 bases: TGTGCCAGCAGTCCCCTGTCTAGCGGGAACCACAATGAGCAGTTCTTC. Protein product: CASSPLSSGNHNEQFF. V and J are TRBV28 and TRBJ2-1, with 9 nucleotides matching TRBD2. The CDR3 contains 16 residues. Germline CDR1 MDHEN, CDR2 SYDVKM. J gave up 5 bases and V 5 bases, and 10 bases lay outside the gene matches.

J is TRBJ2-2 and V is TRBV2, with 12 positions matching TRBD2. Trimming took 5 bases from V and 1 from J; bases not matched to a gene: 2. Germline loops: CDR1 SNHLY, CDR2 FYNNEI. CDR3 length equals 16 residues. The CDR3 coding sequence is TGTGCCAGCAGTTGGACTAGCGGGGTGAACACCGGGGAGCTGTTTTTT. It yields the protein CASSWTSGVNTGELFF. The variable domain in full, completed from reference TRBV2 and TRBJ2-2, reads EPEVTQTPSHQVTQMGQEVILRCVPISNHLYFYWYRQILGQKVEFLVSFYNNEISEKSEIFDDQFSVERPDGSNFTLKIRSTKLEDSAMYFCASSWTSGVNTGELFFGEGSRLTVL.

The chain is built from TRBV5-1 and TRBJ2-2; D is perhaps TRBD1 (8 bases). CDR1 SGHRS and CDR2 YFSETQ come from the germline V gene. Trimming removed 1 base from V and 6 bases from J, with 13 bases in between. This CDR3 has 15 amino acids. The CDR3 reads CASSLWTGRAGELFF. The CDR3 nucleotides are TGCGCCAGCAGCTTGTGGACAGGGAGGGCCGGGGAGCTGTTTTTT.

The V gene is TRBV19, the J gene TRBJ1-4, with unresolved D. Looked up from germline, CDR1 is LNHDA and CDR2 is SQIVND (reference sequence). Trimming shortened V by 0 bases and J by 7 bases, and 18 bases separated the two germline ends. The CDR3 totals 17 residues. The CDR3 region is CASSIDLAVATFEKLFF. The DNA of the CDR3 is TGTGCCAGTAGTATAGATCTGGCCGTCGCGACTTTTGAAAAACTGTTTTTT.

The chain joins TRBV6-1 to TRBJ1-1, with D maybe TRBD1 (5 bases). Trimming took 4 bases from V and 0 from J, leaving 9 bases between them. Germline CDR1 reads MNHNS; CDR2 reads SASEGT. The CDR3 loop spans 14 amino acids. CDR3 nucleotide sequence: TGTGCCAGCAGTGGGGAGGGGATGAACACTGAAGCTTTCTTT. It yields the protein CASSGEGMNTEAFF.

Remarks on this clone: Other DNA sequences in the same sample also yield this CDR3. CDR3 nucleotides: TGTGCCAGCAGCCTCCCGGGACTAGCCTACAATGAGCAGTTCTTC. It codes for CASSLPGLAYNEQFF. V and J are TRBV5-4 and TRBJ2-1; 8 positions agree with TRBD2. The V and J ends lost 4 bases and 2 bases, in that order; junction bases with no gene match: 5. The CDR3 totals 15 residues. The germline V gene encodes CDR1 SGHNT and CDR2 YYREEE (reference sequence).

The chain carries TRBV9 and TRBJ2-1; 14 nucleotides match TRBD2. The CDR3 loop spans 16 amino acids. Losses at the gene ends were 2 bases for V and 9 bases for J; bases not matched to a gene: 7. Per germline, CDR1 SGDLS and CDR2 YYNGEE. CDR3 sequence (DNA): TGTGCCAGCAGCGTGGGGACTAGCGGGAGTAACGGTGAGCAGTTCTTC. It translates to CASSVGTSGSNGEQFF.

The chain joins TRBV2 to TRBJ1-5; D ambiguous. The V gene's germline CDR1 is SNHLY and CDR2 FYNNEI. Deletions cut 6 bases from V and 4 bases from J, with 7 bases between. The CDR3 sequence is 12 residues long. The CDR3 region has the DNA TGTGCCAGCAGAGGAGGGAATCAGCCCCAGCATTTT. Amino acids: CASRGGNQPQHF. Combining the CDR3 with reference TRBV2 and TRBJ1-5 gives the whole variable domain EPEVTQTPSHQVTQMGQEVILRCVPISNHLYFYWYRQILGQKVEFLVSFYNNEISEKSEIFDDQFSVERPDGSNFTLKIRSTKLEDSAMYFCASRGGNQPQHFGDGTRLSIL.

The chain is built from TRBV29-1 and TRBJ2-1; 8 bases are shared with TRBD2. This CDR3 contains 17 residues. Germline loops: CDR1 SQVTM, CDR2 ANQGSEA. J lost 1 base, V lost 7 bases, and 15 bases had no gene match. The CDR3: CSALRPLTGGSYNEQFF. As DNA, the CDR3 is TGCAGCGCCTTACGCCCCCTGACGGGAGGGTCCTACAATGAGCAGTTCTTC.

The chain uses TRBV4-1 and TRBJ2-3; 16 nucleotides line up with TRBD2. The J segment lost 6 bases and the V segment lost 1 base, leaving 4 bases of the junction unmatched. Germline loops: CDR1 MGHRA, CDR2 YSYEKL. The CDR3 spans 17 residues. In nucleotides, the CDR3 is TGCGCCAGCAGCCAAGTCCCGGGACTAGCGGGAGGGGATACGCAGTATTTT. Protein: CASSQVPGLAGGDTQYF.

This clone was picked up a small number of times. CDR3 sequence reads: CASSEATGYAGNQPQHF. The CDR3 region has the DNA TGTGCCAGTAGTGAAGCGACAGGGTACGCGGGCAATCAGCCCCAGCATTTT. The rearrangement joins TRBV19 to TRBJ1-5; TRBD1 matches 7 bases. Losses at the gene ends were 5 bases for V and 2 bases for J; bases not matched to a gene: 12. Germline V gene lookup returns CDR1 LNHDA and CDR2 SQIVND (reference sequence). This CDR3 comprises 17 residues.

This clone was detected only once. V gene TRBV7-8 combines with J gene TRBJ2-1; weak D call: TRBD2 (5 bases). Germline lookup yields CDR1 SGHVS and CDR2 FQNEAQ. The CDR3 has 15 residues. V was pared by 3 bases and J by 7 bases, with 16 bases between. The CDR3 region is CASSFPTGIRNEQFF. The CDR3 bases are TGTGCCAGCAGCTTCCCCACGGGAATCAGGAATGAGCAGTTCTTC. Supplemented by reference TRBV7-8 and TRBJ2-1, the full variable domain reads GAGVSQSPRYKVAKRGQDVALRCDPISGHVSLFWYQQALGQGPEFLTYFQNEAQLDKSGLPSDRFFAERPEGSVSTLKIQRTQQEDSAVYLCASSFPTGIRNEQFFGPGTRLTVL.

The chain is built from TRBV30 and TRBJ2-2; 9 nucleotides match TRBD2. The CDR3 extends over 14 amino acids. Germline V gene data show CDR1 as GTSNPN and CDR2 as SVGIG (reference sequence). Trimming took 5 bases from V and 7 from J; bases not matched to a gene: 8. The CDR3 region is CAWRTGLAGGELFF. Here the CDR3 DNA reads TGTGCCTGGCGAACGGGACTAGCCGGCGGGGAGCTGTTTTTT.